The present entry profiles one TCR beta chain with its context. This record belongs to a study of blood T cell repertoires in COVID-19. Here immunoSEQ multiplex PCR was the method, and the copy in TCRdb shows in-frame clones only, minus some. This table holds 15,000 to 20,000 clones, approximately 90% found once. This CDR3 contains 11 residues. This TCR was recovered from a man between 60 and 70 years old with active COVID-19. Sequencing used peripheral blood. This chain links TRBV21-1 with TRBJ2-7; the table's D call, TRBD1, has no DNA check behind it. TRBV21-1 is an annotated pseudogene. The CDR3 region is CASGSSYEQYF. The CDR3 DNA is TGTGCCAGCGGCTCTTCCTACGAGCAGTACTTC.